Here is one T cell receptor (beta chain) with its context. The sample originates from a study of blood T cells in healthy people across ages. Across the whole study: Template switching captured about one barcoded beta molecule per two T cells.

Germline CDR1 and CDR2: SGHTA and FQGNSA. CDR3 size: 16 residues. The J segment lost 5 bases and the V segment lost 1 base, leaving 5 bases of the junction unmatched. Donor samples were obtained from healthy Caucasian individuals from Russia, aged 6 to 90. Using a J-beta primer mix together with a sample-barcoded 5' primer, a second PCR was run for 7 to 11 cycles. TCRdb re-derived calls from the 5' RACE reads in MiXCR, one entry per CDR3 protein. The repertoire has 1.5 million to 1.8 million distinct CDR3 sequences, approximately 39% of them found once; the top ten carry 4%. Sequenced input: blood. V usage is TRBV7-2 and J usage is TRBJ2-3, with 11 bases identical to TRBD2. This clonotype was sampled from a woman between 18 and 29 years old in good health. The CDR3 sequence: CASSLEGTSGRDTQYF. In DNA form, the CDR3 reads TGTGCCAGCAGCTTAGAGGGGACTAGCGGCAGAGATACGCAGTATTTT.